The rows below give T cell receptor beta chains drawn from one sample of a study of T cell changes during pregnancy in multiple sclerosis. Produced via immunoSEQ multiplex PCR; TCRdb's table is partial and in-frame only. The sample contains about 70,000 clones, approximately 94% of which appear only once. Specimen: peripheral blood, collected in the third trimester of pregnancy. These receptors originate from a female donor with multiple sclerosis, enrolled in a pregnancy study. CDR3s include the opening cysteine and the closing phenylalanine or tryptophan. Each record gives: V gene, D gene, CDR3 length, CDR3 protein. D genes are given only for firm matches.

TRBV7-2 . 15 CASSENAPGNTEAFF
TRBV10-3 TRBD1 10 CAIRDRVWYF
TRBV5-4 TRBD2 14 CASSPQLAGGPIFF
TRBV28 TRBD1 16 CASSTYRGDGVNIQYF
TRBV19 TRBD1 17 CASSIGSGQGLFDIQYF
TRBV6-6 TRBD1 13 CASSPGQGGGYTF
TRBV7-2 TRBD2 14 CASSLGLLAYEQYF
TRBV7-2 . 15 CASSLDLGSGYGYTF
TRBV9 . 14 CASSTSGSGNTIYF
TRBV9 TRBD1 15 CASSATGQYGYEQYF
TRBV12-5 . 15 CASGLVGHSTDTQYF
TRBV5-5 TRBD1 19 CASSVGGNRGLKVNTEAFF
TRBV18 TRBD1 17 CASSPAGTGDTGSPLHF
TRBV27 TRBD2 17 CASSSPRGGGETDTQYF
TRBV29-1 TRBD1 11 CSDGQGAGYTF
TRBV6-1 TRBD1 14 CASSGTGGQETQYF
TRBV29-1 . 12 CSVEIASYGYTF
TRBV5-6 TRBD2 14 CASSLGRGNYEQYF
TRBV4-1 . 14 CASSQDRGSQPQHF
TRBV2 TRBD1 19 CASTAQTRIGTGVRHEQYF
TRBV9 . 14 CASGGPQAWDEQYF
TRBV29-1 TRBD1 14 CSVGDRGHYNEQFF
TRBV29-1 . 14 CSVRGGGSTDTQYF
TRBV6-4 . 16 CASSDLATLNANEQFF
TRBV6-4 TRBD2 15 CASRDTSGGADTQYF
TRBV6-1 . 12 CASSGGGYGYTF
TRBV7-9 . 16 CASSQTRSFYNSPLHF
TRBV13 . 16 CASSQRTVNQNTEAFF
TRBV10-1 TRBD1 17 CASSDGLDRRRDSPLHF